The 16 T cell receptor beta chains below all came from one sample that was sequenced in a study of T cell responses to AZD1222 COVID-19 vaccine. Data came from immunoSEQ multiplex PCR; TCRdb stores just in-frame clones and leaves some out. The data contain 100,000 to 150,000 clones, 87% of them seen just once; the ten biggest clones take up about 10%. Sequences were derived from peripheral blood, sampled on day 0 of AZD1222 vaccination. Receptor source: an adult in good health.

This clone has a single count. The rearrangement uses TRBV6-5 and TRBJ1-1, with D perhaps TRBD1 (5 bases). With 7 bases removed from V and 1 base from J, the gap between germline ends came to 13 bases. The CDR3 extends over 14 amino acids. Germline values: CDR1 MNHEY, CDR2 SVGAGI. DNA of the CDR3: TGTGCCAGCACCGATAAAGGGACGAACACTGAAGCTTTCTTT. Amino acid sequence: CASTDKGTNTEAFF.

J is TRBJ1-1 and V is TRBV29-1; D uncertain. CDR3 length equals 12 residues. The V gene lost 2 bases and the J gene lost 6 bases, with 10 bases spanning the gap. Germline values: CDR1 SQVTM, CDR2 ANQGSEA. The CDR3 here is CSVELSVPEAFF. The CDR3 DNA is TGCAGCGTTGAACTTTCTGTGCCTGAAGCTTTCTTT.

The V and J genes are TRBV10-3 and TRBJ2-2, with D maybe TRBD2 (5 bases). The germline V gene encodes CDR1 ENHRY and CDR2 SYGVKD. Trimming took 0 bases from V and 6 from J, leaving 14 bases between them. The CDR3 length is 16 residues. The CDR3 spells CAISESGLGSAGELFF. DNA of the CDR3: TGTGCCATCAGTGAGTCCGGACTGGGTTCAGCCGGGGAGCTGTTTTTT.

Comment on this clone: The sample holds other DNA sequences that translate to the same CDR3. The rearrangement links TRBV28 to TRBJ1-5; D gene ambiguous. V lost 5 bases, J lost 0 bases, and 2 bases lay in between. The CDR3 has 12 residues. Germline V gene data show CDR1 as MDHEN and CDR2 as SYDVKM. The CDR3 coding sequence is TGTGCCAGCAGTGTTAGCAATCAGCCCCAGCATTTT. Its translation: CASSVSNQPQHF.

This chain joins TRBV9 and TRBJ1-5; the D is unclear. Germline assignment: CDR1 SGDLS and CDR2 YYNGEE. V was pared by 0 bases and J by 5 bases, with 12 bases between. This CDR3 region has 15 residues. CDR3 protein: CASSVEPSGDQPQHF. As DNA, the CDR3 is TGTGCCAGCAGCGTAGAGCCCTCTGGGGATCAGCCCCAGCATTTT.

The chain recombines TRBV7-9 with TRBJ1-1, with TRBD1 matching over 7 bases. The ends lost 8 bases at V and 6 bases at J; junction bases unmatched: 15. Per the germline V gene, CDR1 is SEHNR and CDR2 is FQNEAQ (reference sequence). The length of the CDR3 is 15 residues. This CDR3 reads CASSPPRGYDAEAFF. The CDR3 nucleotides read TGTGCCAGCTCCCCCCCCAGGGGGTATGATGCTGAAGCTTTCTTT.

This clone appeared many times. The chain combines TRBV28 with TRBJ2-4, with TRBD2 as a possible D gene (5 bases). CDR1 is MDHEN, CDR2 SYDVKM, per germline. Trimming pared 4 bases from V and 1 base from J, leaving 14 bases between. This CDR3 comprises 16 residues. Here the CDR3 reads CASSSPRAGAKNIQYF. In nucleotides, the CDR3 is TGTGCCAGCAGTTCACCTAGGGCGGGTGCCAAAAACATTCAGTACTTC.

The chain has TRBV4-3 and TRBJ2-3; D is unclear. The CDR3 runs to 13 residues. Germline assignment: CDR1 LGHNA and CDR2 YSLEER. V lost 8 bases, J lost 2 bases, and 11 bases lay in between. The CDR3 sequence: CASAAGVTDTQYF. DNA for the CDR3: TGCGCCAGCGCGGCAGGAGTCACAGATACGCAGTATTTT.

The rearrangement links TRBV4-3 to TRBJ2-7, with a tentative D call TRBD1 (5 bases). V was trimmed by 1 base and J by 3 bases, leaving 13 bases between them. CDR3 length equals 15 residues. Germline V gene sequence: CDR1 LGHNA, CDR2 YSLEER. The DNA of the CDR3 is TGCGCCAGCAGCCAAGGGTCGCAGGGAAACTACGAGCAGTACTTC. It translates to CASSQGSQGNYEQYF.

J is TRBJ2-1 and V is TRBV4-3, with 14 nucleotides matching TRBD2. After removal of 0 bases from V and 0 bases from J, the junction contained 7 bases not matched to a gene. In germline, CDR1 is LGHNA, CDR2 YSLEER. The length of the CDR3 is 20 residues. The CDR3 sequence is CASSQDGGLAGAYSYNEQFF. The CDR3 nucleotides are TGCGCCAGCAGCCAAGATGGGGGACTAGCGGGGGCGTACTCCTACAATGAGCAGTTCTTC.

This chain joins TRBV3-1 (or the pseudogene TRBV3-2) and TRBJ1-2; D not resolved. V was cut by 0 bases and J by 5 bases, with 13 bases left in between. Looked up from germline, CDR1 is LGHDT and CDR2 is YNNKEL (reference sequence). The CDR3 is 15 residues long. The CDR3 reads CASSQEIKIYYGYTF. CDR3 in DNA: TGTGCCAGCAGCCAAGAAATCAAGATTTATTATGGCTACACCTTC.

CDR3 DNA sequence: TGTGCCAGCGGAACGGGACACCGATACGAGCAGTACTTC. Protein sequence: CASGTGHRYEQYF. The chain links TRBV2 to TRBJ2-7; tentatively, D is TRBD1 (6 bases). CDR1 and CDR2 (germline): SNHLY, FYNNEI. The V and J ends lost 8 bases and 4 bases respectively, with 15 bases between them. The CDR3 is 13 residues long.

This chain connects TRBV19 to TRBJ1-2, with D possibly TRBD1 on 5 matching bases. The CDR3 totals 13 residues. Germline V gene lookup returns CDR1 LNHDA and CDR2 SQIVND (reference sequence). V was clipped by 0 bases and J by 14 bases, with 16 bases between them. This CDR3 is CASSIDVPGRPTF. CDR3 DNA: TGTGCCAGTAGTATAGACGTACCGGGACGCCCAACCTTC.

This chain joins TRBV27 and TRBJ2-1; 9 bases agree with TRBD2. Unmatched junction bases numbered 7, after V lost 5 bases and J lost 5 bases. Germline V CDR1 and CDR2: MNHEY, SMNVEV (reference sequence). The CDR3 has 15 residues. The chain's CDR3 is CASSPLAGVDNEQFF. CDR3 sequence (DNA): TGTGCCAGCAGTCCATTAGCGGGAGTGGACAATGAGCAGTTCTTC.

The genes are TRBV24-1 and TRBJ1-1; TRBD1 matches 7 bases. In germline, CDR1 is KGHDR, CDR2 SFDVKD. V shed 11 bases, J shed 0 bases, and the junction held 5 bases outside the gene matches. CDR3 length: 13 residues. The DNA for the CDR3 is TGTGCCATCCAACAGGGGATGAACACTGAAGCTTTCTTT. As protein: CAIQQGMNTEAFF.

The CDR3 DNA reads as TGCGCCAGCAGCCGCCTGGGACAGGGGAATACTGAAGCTTTCTTT. This sequence encodes CASSRLGQGNTEAFF. The V and J genes are TRBV5-1 and TRBJ1-1, with 10 nucleotides matching TRBD1. The length of the CDR3 is 15 residues. V lost 4 bases to trimming and J lost 5 bases; unmatched junction nucleotides: 8. Germline loops: CDR1 SGHRS, CDR2 YFSETQ.